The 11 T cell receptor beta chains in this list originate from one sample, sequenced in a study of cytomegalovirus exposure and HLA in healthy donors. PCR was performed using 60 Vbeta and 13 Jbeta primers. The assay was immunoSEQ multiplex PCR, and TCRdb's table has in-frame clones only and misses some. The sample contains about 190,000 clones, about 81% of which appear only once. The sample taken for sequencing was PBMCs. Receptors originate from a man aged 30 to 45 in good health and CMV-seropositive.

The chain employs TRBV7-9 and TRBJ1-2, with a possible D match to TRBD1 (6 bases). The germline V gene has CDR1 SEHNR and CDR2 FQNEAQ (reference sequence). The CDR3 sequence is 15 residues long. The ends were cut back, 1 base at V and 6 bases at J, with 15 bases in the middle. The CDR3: CASSLVGGGADGYTF. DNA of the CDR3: TGTGCCAGCAGCTTAGTTGGCGGGGGCGCAGATGGCTACACCTTC. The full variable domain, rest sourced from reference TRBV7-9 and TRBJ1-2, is DTGVSQNPRHKITKRGQNVTFRCDPISEHNRLYWYRQTLGQGPEFLTYFQNEAQLEKSRLLSDRFSAERPKGSFSTLEIQRTEQGDSAMYLCASSLVGGGADGYTFGSGTRLTVV.

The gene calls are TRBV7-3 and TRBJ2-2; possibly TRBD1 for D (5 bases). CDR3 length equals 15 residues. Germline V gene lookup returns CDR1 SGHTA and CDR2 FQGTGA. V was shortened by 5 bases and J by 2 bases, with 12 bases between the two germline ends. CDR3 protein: CASSGSGANTGELFF. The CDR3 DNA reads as TGTGCCAGCAGCGGGTCTGGGGCCAACACCGGGGAGCTGTTTTTT.

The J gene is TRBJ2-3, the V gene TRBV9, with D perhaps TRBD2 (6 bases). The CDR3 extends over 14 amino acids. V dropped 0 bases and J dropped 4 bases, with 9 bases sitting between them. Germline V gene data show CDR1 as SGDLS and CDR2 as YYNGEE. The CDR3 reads CASSVGLEPDTQYF. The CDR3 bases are TGTGCCAGCAGCGTAGGACTAGAGCCAGATACGCAGTATTTT.

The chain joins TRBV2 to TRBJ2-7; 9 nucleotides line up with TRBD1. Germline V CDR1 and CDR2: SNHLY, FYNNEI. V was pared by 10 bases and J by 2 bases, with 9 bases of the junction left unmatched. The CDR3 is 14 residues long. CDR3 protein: CAKSPDRGAYEQYF. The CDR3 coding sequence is TGTGCCAAATCCCCGGACAGGGGAGCCTACGAGCAGTACTTC.

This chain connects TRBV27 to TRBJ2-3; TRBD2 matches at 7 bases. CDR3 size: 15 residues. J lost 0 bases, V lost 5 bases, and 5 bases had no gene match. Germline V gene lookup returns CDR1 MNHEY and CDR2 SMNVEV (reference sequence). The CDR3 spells CASSRAGASTDTQYF. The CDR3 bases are TGTGCCAGCAGTCGGGCGGGAGCGAGCACAGATACGCAGTATTTT.

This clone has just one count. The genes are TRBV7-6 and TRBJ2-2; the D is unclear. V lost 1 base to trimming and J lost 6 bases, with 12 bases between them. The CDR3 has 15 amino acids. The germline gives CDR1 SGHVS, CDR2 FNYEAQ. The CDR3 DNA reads TGTGCCAGCAGCTTAGAATCAGTTATCCCCGGGGAGCTGTTTTTT. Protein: CASSLESVIPGELFF.

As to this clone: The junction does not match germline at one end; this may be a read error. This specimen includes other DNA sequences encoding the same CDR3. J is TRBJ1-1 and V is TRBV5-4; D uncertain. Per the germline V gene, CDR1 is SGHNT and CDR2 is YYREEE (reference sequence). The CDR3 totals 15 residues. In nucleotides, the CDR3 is TGTGCCAGCAGCCCCCGCGGTTTCATGAACACTGAAGCTTTCTTC. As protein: CASSPRGFMNTEAFF. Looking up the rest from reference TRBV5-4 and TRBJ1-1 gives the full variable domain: ETGVTQSPTHLIKTRGQQVTLRCSSQSGHNTVSWYQQALGQGPQFIFQYYREEENGRGNFPPRFSGLQFPNYSSELNVNALELDDSALYLCASSPRGFMNTEAFFGQGTRLTVV.

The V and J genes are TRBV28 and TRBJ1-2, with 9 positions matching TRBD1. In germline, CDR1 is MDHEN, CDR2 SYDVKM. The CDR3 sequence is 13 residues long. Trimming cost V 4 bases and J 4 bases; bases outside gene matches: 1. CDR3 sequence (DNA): TGTGCCAGCAGTTCGGGACAGGGCTATGGCTACACCTTC. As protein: CASSSGQGYGYTF.

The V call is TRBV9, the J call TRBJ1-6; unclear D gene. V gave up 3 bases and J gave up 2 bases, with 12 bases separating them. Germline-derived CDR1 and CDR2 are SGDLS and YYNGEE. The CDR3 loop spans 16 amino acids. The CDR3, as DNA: TGTGCCAGCAGCGCCCGGACTGAGACCTATAATTCACCCCTCCACTTT. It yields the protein CASSARTETYNSPLHF.

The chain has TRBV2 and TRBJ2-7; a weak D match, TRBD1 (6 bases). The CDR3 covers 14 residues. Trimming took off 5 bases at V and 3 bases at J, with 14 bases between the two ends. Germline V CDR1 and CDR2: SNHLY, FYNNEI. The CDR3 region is CASSTQGLNYEQYF. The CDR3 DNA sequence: TGTGCCAGCAGTACGCAGGGGTTGAACTACGAGCAGTACTTC.

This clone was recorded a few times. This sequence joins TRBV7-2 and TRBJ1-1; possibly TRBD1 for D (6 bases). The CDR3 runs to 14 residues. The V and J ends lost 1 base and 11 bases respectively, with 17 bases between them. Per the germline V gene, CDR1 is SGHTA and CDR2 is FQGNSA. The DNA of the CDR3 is TGTGCCAGCAGCTTAGGGTACGGGGGGCGGGGGGCTTTCTTT. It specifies CASSLGYGGRGAFF.